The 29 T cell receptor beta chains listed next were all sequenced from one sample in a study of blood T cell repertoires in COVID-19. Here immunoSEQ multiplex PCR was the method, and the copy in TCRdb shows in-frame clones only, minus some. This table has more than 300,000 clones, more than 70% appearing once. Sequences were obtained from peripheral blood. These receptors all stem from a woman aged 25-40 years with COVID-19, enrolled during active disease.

The CDR3 sequence is CASEGRRQGGYGYTF. In DNA form, the CDR3 reads TGTGCCAGCGAAGGCCGCCGGCAGGGCGGCTATGGCTACACCTTC. The chain recombines TRBV25-1 with TRBJ1-2; D perhaps matches TRBD1 (5 bases). The CDR3 is 15 amino acids. V lost 8 bases to trimming and J lost 4 bases, with 20 bases between them. The germline V gene encodes CDR1 MGHDK and CDR2 SYGVNS.

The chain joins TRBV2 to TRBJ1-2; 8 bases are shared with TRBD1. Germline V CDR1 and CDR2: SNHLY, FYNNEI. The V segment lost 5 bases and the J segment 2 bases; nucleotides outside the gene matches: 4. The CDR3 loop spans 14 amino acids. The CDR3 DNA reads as TGTGCCAGCAGTTGGGGACAGGAGAACTATGGCTACACCTTC. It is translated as CASSWGQENYGYTF.

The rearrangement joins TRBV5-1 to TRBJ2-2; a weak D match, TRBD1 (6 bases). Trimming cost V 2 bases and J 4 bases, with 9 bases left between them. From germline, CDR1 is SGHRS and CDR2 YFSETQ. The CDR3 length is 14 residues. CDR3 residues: CASSFTGPTGELFF. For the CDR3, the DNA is TGCGCCAGCAGCTTTACAGGGCCCACCGGGGAGCTGTTTTTT.

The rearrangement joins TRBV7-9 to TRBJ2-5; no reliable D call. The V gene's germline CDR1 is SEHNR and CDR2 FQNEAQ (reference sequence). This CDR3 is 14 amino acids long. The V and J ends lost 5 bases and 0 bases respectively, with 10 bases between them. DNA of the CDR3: TGTGCCAGCAGCCTTTTGGCAGACCAAGAGACCCAGTACTTC. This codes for CASSLLADQETQYF.

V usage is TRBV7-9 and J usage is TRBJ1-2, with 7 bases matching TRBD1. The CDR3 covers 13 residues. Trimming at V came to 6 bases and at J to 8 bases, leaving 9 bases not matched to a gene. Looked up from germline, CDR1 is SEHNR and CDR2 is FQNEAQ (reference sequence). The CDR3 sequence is CASRNDRDYGYTF. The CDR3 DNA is TGTGCCAGCAGAAACGACAGGGATTACGGCTACACCTTC.

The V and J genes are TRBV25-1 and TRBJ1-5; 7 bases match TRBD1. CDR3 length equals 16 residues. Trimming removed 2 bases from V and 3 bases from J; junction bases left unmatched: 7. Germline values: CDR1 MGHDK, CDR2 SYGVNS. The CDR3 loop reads CASSEPTDRVNQPQHF. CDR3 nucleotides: TGTGCCAGCAGTGAACCTACCGACAGGGTCAATCAGCCCCAGCATTTT. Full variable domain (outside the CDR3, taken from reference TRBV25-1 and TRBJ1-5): EADIYQTPRYLVIGTGKKITLECSQTMGHDKMYWYQQDPGMELHLIHYSYGVNSTEKGDLSSESTVSRIRTEHFPLTLESARPSHTSQYLCASSEPTDRVNQPQHFGDGTRLSIL.

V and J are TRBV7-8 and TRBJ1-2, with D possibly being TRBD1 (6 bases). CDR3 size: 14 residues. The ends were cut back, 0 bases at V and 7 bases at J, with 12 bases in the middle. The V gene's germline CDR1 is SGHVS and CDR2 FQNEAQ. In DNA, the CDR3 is TGTGCCAGCAGCTTAGCATTAGGGGGGGGTGGCTACACCTTC. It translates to CASSLALGGGGYTF.

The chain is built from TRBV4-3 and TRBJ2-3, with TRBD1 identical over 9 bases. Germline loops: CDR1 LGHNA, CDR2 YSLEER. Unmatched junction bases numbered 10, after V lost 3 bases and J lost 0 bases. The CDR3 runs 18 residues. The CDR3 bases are TGCGCCAGCAGCCAGGTCACTTGGACAGGGGAAAGCACAGATACGCAGTATTTT. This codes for CASSQVTWTGESTDTQYF.

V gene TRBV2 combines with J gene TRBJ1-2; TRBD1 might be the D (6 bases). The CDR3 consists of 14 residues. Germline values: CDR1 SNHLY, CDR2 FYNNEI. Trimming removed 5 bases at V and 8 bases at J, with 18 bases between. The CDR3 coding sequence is TGTGCCAGCAGTCTAGGACAGCTATACGGGGGCTACACCTTC. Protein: CASSLGQLYGGYTF.

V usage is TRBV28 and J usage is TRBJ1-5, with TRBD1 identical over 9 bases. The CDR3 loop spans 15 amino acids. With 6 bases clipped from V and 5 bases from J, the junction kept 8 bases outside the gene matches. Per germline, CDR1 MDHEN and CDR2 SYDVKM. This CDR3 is CASRKPGQGYQPQHF. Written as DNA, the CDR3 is TGTGCCAGCAGAAAACCGGGACAGGGATATCAGCCCCAGCATTTT.

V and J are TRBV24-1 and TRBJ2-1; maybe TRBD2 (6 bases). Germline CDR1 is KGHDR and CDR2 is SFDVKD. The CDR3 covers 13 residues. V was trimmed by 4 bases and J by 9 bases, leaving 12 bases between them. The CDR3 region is CATSDPPGGEQFF. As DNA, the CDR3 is TGTGCCACCAGTGACCCCCCCGGGGGTGAGCAGTTCTTC.

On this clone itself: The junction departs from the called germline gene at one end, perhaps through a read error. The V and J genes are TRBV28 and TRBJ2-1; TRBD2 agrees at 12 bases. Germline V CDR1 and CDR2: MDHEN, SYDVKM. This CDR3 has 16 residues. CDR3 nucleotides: TGTGCCAGCACCTTCGAGACTAGCGGGGGCTCAATGGAGCGGTTCTTC. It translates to CASTFETSGGSMERFF.

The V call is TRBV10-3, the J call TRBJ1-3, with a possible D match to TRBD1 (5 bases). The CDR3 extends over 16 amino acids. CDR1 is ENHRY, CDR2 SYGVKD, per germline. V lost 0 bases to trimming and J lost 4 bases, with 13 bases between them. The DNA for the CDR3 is TGTGCCATCAGTGAGTCGACCAGGCAGGGAGGAAACACCATATATTTT. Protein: CAISESTRQGGNTIYF.

CDR3 in DNA: TGTGCCAGCAGTCAGGGGAAGAACAATCAGCCCCAGCATTTT. Translating gives CASSQGKNNQPQHF. This rearrangement joins TRBV2 to TRBJ1-5; D possibly corresponds to TRBD1 (6 bases). The CDR3 is 14 amino acids. The germline V gene has CDR1 SNHLY and CDR2 FYNNEI. Trimming removed 5 bases at V and 3 bases at J, with 11 bases between.

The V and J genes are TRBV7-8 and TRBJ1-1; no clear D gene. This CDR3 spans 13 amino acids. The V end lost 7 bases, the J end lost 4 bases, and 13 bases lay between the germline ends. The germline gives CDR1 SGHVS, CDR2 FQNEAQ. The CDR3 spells CASTSKEGTEAFF. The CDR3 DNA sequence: TGTGCCAGCACCTCTAAGGAGGGCACTGAAGCTTTCTTT.

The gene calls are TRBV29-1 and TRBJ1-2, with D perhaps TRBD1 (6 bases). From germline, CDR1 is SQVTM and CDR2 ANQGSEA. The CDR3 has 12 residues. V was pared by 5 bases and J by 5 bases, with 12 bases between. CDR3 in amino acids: CSVPGTSYGYTF. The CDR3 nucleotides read TGCAGCGTTCCCGGGACAAGTTATGGCTACACCTTC. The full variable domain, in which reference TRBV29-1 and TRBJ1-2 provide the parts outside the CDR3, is SAVISQKPSRDICQRGTSLTIQCQVDSQVTMMFWYRQQPGQSLTLIATANQGSEATYESGFVIDKFPISRPNLTFSTLTVSNMSPEDSSIYLCSVPGTSYGYTFGSGTRLTVV.

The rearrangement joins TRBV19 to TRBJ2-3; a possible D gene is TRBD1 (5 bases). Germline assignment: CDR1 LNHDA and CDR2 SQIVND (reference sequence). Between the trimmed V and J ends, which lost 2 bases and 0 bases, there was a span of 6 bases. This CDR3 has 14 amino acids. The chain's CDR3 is CASSIKGSTDTQYF. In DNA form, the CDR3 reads TGTGCCAGTAGTATAAAGGGGAGCACAGATACGCAGTATTTT.

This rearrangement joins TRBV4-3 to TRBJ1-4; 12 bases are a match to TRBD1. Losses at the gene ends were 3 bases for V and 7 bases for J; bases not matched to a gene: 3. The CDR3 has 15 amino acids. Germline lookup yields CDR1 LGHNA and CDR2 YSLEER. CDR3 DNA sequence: TGCGCCAGCAGCCAGGGACAGGGGGCTGGTGAAAAACTGTTTTTT. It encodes CASSQGQGAGEKLFF.

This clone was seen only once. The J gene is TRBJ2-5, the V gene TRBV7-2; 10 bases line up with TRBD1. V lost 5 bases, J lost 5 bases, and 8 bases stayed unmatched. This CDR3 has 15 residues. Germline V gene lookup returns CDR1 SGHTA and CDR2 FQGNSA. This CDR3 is CASSTGTGDGETQYF. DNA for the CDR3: TGTGCCAGCAGCACCGGGACAGGGGATGGGGAGACCCAGTACTTC.

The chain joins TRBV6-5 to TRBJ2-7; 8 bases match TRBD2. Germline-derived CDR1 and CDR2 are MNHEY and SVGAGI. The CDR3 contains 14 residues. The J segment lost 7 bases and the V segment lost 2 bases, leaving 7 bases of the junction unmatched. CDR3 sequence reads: CASSYNGGAGEQYV. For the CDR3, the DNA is TGTGCCAGCAGTTACAACGGGGGGGCGGGTGAGCAGTACGTC.

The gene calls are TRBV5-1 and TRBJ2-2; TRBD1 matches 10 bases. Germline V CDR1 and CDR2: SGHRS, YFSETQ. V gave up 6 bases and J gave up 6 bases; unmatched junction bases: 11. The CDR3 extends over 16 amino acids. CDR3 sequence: CASTMDTGTGAGELFF. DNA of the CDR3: TGCGCCAGCACGATGGACACCGGGACAGGGGCCGGGGAGCTGTTTTTT.

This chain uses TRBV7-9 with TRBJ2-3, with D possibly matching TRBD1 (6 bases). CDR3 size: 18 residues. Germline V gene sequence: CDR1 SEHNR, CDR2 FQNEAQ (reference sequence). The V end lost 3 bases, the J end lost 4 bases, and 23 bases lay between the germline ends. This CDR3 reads CASSFQPARDTGADTQYF. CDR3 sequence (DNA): TGTGCCAGCAGCTTTCAGCCCGCCCGGGACACTGGGGCAGATACGCAGTATTTT.

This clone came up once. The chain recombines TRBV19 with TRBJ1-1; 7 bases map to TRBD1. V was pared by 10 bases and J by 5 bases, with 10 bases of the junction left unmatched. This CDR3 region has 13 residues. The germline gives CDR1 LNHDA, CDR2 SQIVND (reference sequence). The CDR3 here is CATTRGPFTEAFF. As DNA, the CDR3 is TGTGCCACCACTAGGGGGCCCTTTACTGAAGCTTTCTTT.

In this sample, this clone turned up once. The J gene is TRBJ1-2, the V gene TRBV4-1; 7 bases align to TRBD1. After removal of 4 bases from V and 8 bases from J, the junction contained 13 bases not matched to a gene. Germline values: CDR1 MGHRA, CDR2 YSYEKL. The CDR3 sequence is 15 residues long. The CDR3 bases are TGCGCCAGCAGCCCGGAGAGGGGGCAGTATCGAGGCTACACCTTC. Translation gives CASSPERGQYRGYTF.

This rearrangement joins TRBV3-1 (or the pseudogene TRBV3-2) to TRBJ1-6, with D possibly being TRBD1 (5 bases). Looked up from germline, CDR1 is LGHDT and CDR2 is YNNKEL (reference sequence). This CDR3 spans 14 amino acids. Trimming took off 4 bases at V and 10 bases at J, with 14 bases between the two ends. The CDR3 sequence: CASSPADIGSPLHF. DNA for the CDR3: TGTGCCAGCAGCCCCGCGGACATAGGGTCACCCCTCCACTTT.

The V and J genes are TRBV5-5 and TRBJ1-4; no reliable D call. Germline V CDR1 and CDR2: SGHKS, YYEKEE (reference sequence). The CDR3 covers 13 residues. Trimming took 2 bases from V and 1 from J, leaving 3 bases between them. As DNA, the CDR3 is TGTGCCAGCAGCTTCGTAACTAATGAAAAACTGTTTTTT. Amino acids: CASSFVTNEKLFF.

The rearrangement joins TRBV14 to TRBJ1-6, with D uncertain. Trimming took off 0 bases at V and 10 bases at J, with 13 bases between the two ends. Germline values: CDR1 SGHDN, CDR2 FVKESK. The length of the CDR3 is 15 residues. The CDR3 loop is CASSQEYGRRSPLHF. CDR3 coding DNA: TGTGCCAGCAGCCAAGAATATGGGAGACGATCACCCCTCCACTTT. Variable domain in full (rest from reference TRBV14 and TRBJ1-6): EAGVTQFPSHSVIEKGQTVTLRCDPISGHDNLYWYRRVMGKEIKFLLHFVKESKQDESGMPNNRFLAERTGGTYSTLKVQPAELEDSGVYFCASSQEYGRRSPLHFGNGTRLTVT.

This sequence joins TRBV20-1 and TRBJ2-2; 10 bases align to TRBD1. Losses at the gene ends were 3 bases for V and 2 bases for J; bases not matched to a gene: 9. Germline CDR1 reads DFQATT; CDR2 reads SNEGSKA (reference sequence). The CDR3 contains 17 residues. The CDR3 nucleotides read TGCAGTGCTAGTCCGGGACAGGGGCCCCTCAACACCGGGGAGCTGTTTTTT. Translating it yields CSASPGQGPLNTGELFF.

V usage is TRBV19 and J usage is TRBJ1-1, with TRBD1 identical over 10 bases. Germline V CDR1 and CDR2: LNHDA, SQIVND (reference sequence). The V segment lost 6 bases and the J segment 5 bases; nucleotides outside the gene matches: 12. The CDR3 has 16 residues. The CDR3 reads CASRPFWDRGGTEAFF. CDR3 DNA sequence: TGTGCCAGTAGACCGTTCTGGGACAGGGGAGGGACTGAAGCTTTCTTT. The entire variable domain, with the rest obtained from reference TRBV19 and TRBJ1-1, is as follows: DGGITQSPKYLFRKEGQNVTLSCEQNLNHDAMYWYRQDPGQGLRLIYYSQIVNDFQKGDIAEGYSVSREKKESFPLTVTSAQKNPTAFYLCASRPFWDRGGTEAFFGQGTRLTVV.